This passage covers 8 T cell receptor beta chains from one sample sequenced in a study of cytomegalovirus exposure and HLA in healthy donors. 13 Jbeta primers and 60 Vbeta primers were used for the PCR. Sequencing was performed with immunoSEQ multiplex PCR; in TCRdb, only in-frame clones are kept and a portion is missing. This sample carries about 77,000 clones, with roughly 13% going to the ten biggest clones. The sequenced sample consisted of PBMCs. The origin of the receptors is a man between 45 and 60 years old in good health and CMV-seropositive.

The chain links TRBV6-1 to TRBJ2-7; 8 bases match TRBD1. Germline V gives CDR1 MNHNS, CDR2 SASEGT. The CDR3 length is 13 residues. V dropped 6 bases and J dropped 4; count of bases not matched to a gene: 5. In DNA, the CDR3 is TGTGCCAGCAGCAGGGACAGGATTTACGAGCAGTACGTC. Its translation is CASSRDRIYEQYV.

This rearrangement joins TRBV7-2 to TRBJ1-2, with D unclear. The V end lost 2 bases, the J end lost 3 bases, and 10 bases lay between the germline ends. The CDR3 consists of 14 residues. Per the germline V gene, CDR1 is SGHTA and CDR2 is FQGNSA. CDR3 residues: CASSLNADDYGYTF. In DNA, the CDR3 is TGTGCCAGCAGCTTAAACGCAGATGACTATGGCTACACCTTC.

The CDR3 is CASSRQGVNTGELFF. The CDR3 DNA is TGTGCCAGCAGCCGACAGGGGGTGAACACCGGGGAGCTGTTTTTT. J is TRBJ2-2 and V is TRBV6-5; TRBD1 aligns across 9 bases. V lost 6 bases and J lost 1; bases outside the gene matches: 3. The CDR3 sequence is 15 residues long. Germline CDR1 MNHEY, CDR2 SVGAGI.

The CDR3 spells CASSLSGTTRNIQYF. The CDR3, as DNA: TGTGCCAGCAGCCTCTCCGGGACTACGCGAAACATTCAGTACTTC. This chain joins TRBV9 and TRBJ2-4, with 7 bases fitting TRBD2. The trim removed 4 bases at V and 6 bases at J, leaving 10 bases unmatched. This CDR3 is 15 amino acids long. Germline lookup yields CDR1 SGDLS and CDR2 YYNGEE.

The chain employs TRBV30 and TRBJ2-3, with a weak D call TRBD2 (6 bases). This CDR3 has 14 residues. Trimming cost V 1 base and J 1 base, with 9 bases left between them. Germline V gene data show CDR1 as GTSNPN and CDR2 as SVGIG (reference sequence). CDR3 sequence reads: CAWSAGGGTDTQYF. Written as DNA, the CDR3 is TGTGCCTGGAGTGCTGGAGGGGGCACAGATACGCAGTATTTT.

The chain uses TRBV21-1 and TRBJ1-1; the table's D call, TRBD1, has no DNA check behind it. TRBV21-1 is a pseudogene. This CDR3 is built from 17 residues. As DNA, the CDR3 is TGTGCCAGCGGACCCCGGGACAGAGGTTTGGGGAACACTGAAGCTTTCTTT. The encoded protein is CASGPRDRGLGNTEAFF.

Here the CDR3 reads CASSWSGGGDTQYF. The CDR3 DNA sequence: TGTGCCAGCAGCTGGAGCGGGGGTGGGGATACGCAGTATTTT. This sequence joins TRBV11-2 and TRBJ2-3; the match to TRBD2 covers 8 bases. CDR3 length: 14 residues. V trimming: 4 bases; J trimming: 6 bases; junction bases outside the gene matches: 6. The germline V gene encodes CDR1 SGHAT and CDR2 FQNNGV.

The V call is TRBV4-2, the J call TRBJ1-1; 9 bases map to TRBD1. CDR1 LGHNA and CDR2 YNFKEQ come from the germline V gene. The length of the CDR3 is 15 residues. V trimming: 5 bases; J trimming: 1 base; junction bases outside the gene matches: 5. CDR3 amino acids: CASSNRGRGNTEAFF. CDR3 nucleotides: TGTGCCAGCAGCAACAGGGGGCGCGGGAACACTGAAGCTTTCTTT.